This passage covers 7 T cell receptor beta chains from one sample sequenced in a study of tumour-infiltrating T cells in Burkitt lymphoma (dated by TCRdb to about 2020). The method was the immunoSEQ multiplex PCR assay. This immuneACCESS table, as held by TCRdb, lists in-frame sequences with V and J called but not all clones. Of the missing ones, under half trace to an unresolved V gene in checked studies; the others have no known cause. The table for this sample lists around 13,000 clones; 85% of them were counted only once. The top ten clonotypes cover approximately 1.5% of the sample. Sequenced: tumor tissue. These receptors were collected from a human donor with diffuse large B-cell lymphoma.

The chain has TRBV6-5 and TRBJ1-6; D may be TRBD1 (6 bases). Trimming took 6 bases from V and 7 from J, leaving 10 bases between them. This CDR3 contains 13 residues. Germline V gene data show CDR1 as MNHEY and CDR2 as SVGAGI. The CDR3 is CASSGQLNSPLHF. DNA of the CDR3: TGTGCCAGCAGCGGACAGTTGAATTCACCCCTCCACTTT.

CDR3 sequence reads: CASSDGLGAVYEQYF. Written as DNA, the CDR3 is TGTGCCAGCAGTGACGGTTTAGGGGCGGTCTACGAGCAGTACTTC. The chain uses TRBV6-1 and TRBJ2-7; D perhaps matches TRBD1 (5 bases). The germline V gene encodes CDR1 MNHNS and CDR2 SASEGT. The CDR3 consists of 15 residues. V dropped 3 bases and J dropped 3 bases, with 15 bases sitting between them.

The chain joins TRBV11-2 to TRBJ1-1; TRBD1 is a possible D gene (5 bases). CDR3 length: 15 amino acids. Per the germline V gene, CDR1 is SGHAT and CDR2 is FQNNGV. Trimming cost V 1 base and J 3 bases, with 12 bases left between them. The CDR3 DNA reads TGTGCCAGCAGCTTAGGCAATTGGGGGGACACTGAAGCTTTCTTT. Translated: CASSLGNWGDTEAFF.

This clone was observed a single time. The CDR3 coding sequence is TGTGCCAGCAGGTGGGACAGAAATCAGCCCCAGCATTTT. Translation: CASRWDRNQPQHF. The chain employs TRBV6-5 and TRBJ1-5; the match to TRBD1 covers 7 bases. V lost 6 bases and J lost 4; bases outside the gene matches: 3. The CDR3 consists of 13 residues. Germline V gene data show CDR1 as MNHEY and CDR2 as SVGAGI.

The chain joins TRBV4-3 to TRBJ1-4, with D perhaps TRBD1 (5 bases). The germline V and J ends were trimmed by 0 bases and 0 bases, with 5 bases remaining between them. This CDR3 has 15 residues. Germline values: CDR1 LGHNA, CDR2 YSLEER. CDR3 region: CASSQEGATNEKLFF. The CDR3 region has the DNA TGCGCCAGCAGCCAAGAGGGGGCAACTAATGAAAAACTGTTTTTT.

The genes are TRBV7-2 and TRBJ1-2; no reliable D call. The CDR3 is 14 residues long. V shed 0 bases and J shed 14 bases, with 19 bases lying between them. Germline-derived CDR1 and CDR2 are SGHTA and FQGNSA. The CDR3 region is CASSLAQYRPHGTF. The CDR3 DNA reads as TGTGCCAGCAGCTTAGCGCAATATCGGCCACATGGGACCTTC. The full variable domain, in which reference TRBV7-2 and TRBJ1-2 provide the parts outside the CDR3, is GAGVSQSPSNKVTEKGKDVELRCDPISGHTALYWYRQSLGQGLEFLIYFQGNSAPDKSGLPSDRFSAERTGGSVSTLTIQRTQQEDSAVYLCASSLAQYRPHGTFGSGTRLTVV.

The CDR3 nucleotides are TGTGCCAGCAGCTTAATGGGGGCGAGCTCAGATACGCAGTATTTT. It specifies CASSLMGASSDTQYF. The rearrangement joins TRBV7-2 to TRBJ2-3, with D perhaps TRBD1 (6 bases). Trimming pared 2 bases from V and 4 bases from J, leaving 13 bases between. The length of the CDR3 is 15 residues. Germline-derived CDR1 and CDR2 are SGHTA and FQGNSA.